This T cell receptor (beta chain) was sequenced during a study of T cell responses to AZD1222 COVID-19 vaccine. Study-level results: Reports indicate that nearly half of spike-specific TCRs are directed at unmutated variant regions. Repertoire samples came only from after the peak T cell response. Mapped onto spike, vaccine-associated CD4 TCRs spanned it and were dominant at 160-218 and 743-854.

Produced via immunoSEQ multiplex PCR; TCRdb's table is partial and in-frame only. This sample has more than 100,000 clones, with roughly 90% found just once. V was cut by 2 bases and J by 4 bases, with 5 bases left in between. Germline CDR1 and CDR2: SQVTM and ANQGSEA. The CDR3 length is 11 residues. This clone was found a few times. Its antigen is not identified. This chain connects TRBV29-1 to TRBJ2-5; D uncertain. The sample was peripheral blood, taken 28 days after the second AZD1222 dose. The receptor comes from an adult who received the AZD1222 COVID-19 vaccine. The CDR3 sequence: CSVESGETQYF. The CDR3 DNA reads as TGCAGCGTTGAAAGTGGAGAGACCCAGTACTTC.